This entry lists 28 T cell receptor beta chains sequenced from one sample in a study of cytomegalovirus exposure and HLA in healthy donors. The PCR had 60 Vbeta and 13 Jbeta primers. TCRdb keeps only in-frame clones here, not all; method: immunoSEQ multiplex PCR. This table holds about 230,000 clones, 77% found once. The source material was PBMCs. The source of these receptors is a woman in her fifties or sixties in good health and CMV-seropositive.

This clone was seen just once. The chain has TRBV5-5 and TRBJ2-7; TRBD2 agrees at 14 bases. J lost 3 bases, V lost 4 bases, and 3 bases had no gene match. CDR1 is SGHKS and CDR2 is YYEKEE in the germline V gene (reference sequence). There are 15 residues in the CDR3. The CDR3 is CASSRGLAGVYEQYF. The CDR3 DNA sequence: TGTGCCAGCAGCCGGGGACTAGCGGGAGTCTACGAGCAGTACTTC. Full variable domain (missing parts from reference TRBV5-5 and TRBJ2-7): DAGVTQSPTHLIKTRGQQVTLRCSPISGHKSVSWYQQVLGQGPQFIFQYYEKEERGRGNFPDRFSARQFPNYSSELNVNALLLGDSALYLCASSRGLAGVYEQYFGPGTRLTVT.

V and J are TRBV7-9 and TRBJ1-2; no clear D. This CDR3 is 15 amino acids long. Trimming removed 4 bases at V and 0 bases at J, with 12 bases between. The germline V gene has CDR1 SEHNR and CDR2 FQNEAQ (reference sequence). DNA of the CDR3: TGTGCCAGCAGCTCACACCCCCCACCTAACTATGGCTACACCTTC. As protein: CASSSHPPPNYGYTF.

The chain is built from TRBV2 and TRBJ1-4, with D tentatively TRBD1 (6 bases). Germline V lookup: CDR1 SNHLY, CDR2 FYNNEI. The CDR3 runs 16 residues. Trimming took off 6 bases at V and 0 bases at J, with 14 bases between the two ends. DNA of the CDR3: TGTGCCAGCAGGAACGAAGGGGGGGCAACTAATGAAAAACTGTTTTTT. Protein sequence: CASRNEGGATNEKLFF. The full variable domain, with the rest looked up from reference TRBV2 and TRBJ1-4, is EPEVTQTPSHQVTQMGQEVILRCVPISNHLYFYWYRQILGQKVEFLVSFYNNEISEKSEIFDDQFSVERPDGSNFTLKIRSTKLEDSAMYFCASRNEGGATNEKLFFGSGTQLSVL.

This chain links TRBV4-1 with TRBJ2-7; TRBD1 aligns across 10 bases. V lost 0 bases to trimming and J lost 5 bases; unmatched junction nucleotides: 7. The CDR3 loop spans 16 amino acids. Per the germline V gene, CDR1 is MGHRA and CDR2 is YSYEKL. The CDR3 DNA reads as TGCGCCAGCAGCCAAGACCGCGGGACAGGGGAAGACGAGCAGTACTTC. It specifies CASSQDRGTGEDEQYF.

In its sample, this clone was seen a few times. The J gene is TRBJ2-3, the V gene TRBV10-1; TRBD1 agrees at 7 bases. The CDR3 has 15 residues. Per the germline V gene, CDR1 is WNHNN and CDR2 is SYGVQD (reference sequence). V shed 4 bases and J 1 base; nucleotides not matched to a gene: 5. The CDR3 sequence is CASSGSGTGTDTQYF. The CDR3 nucleotides read TGCGCCAGCAGTGGGTCCGGGACAGGCACAGATACGCAGTATTTT.

J is TRBJ1-3 and V is TRBV11-2, with D possibly matching TRBD1 (5 bases). The CDR3 consists of 16 residues. V lost 3 bases and J 5 bases, leaving 17 bases between the germline ends. The germline V gene encodes CDR1 SGHAT and CDR2 FQNNGV. The CDR3 sequence is CASSFHGGQGRNTIYF. Written as DNA, the CDR3 is TGTGCCAGCAGCTTCCACGGAGGGCAGGGCAGAAACACCATATATTTT.

This chain joins TRBV4-1 and TRBJ2-3; no clear D. V was clipped by 3 bases and J by 7 bases, with 8 bases between them. Germline values: CDR1 MGHRA, CDR2 YSYEKL. This CDR3 contains 12 residues. The CDR3: CASSQSGNTQYF. The CDR3 DNA sequence: TGCGCCAGCAGCCAGTCAGGAAATACGCAGTATTTT.

V gene TRBV18 combines with J gene TRBJ2-7, with a weak D call TRBD2 (6 bases). This CDR3 is 13 amino acids long. In germline, CDR1 is KGHSH, CDR2 LQKENI. V lost 3 bases to trimming and J lost 2 bases, with 8 bases between them. The CDR3 sequence: CASSPGGPYEQYF. CDR3 DNA: TGTGCCAGCTCACCGGGGGGTCCCTACGAGCAGTACTTC.

The chain is built from TRBV7-9 and TRBJ1-2; D ambiguous. The CDR3 is 13 amino acids. Per the germline V gene, CDR1 is SEHNR and CDR2 is FQNEAQ (reference sequence). With 5 bases removed from V and 3 bases from J, the gap between germline ends came to 10 bases. For the CDR3, the DNA is TGTGCCAGCAGCCCCCCCTCGGACTATGGCTACACCTTC. This codes for CASSPPSDYGYTF.

V gene TRBV15 combines with J gene TRBJ1-2; TRBD1 is a possible D gene (6 bases). Trimming left V 0 bases short and J 7 bases short, with 15 bases between. This CDR3 region has 15 residues. Germline V gene lookup returns CDR1 LNHNV and CDR2 YYDKDF (reference sequence). The CDR3 here is CATSRDSQGVGGYTF. The CDR3 nucleotides are TGTGCCACCAGCAGAGATTCACAGGGAGTAGGTGGCTACACCTTC. Full variable domain (outside the CDR3, taken from reference TRBV15 and TRBJ1-2): DAMVIQNPRYQVTQFGKPVTLSCSQTLNHNVMYWYQQKSSQAPKLLFHYYDKDFNNEADTPDNFQSRRPNTSFCFLDIRSPGLGDTAMYLCATSRDSQGVGGYTFGSGTRLTVV.

The CDR3: CASSALSQGRGEQFF. For the CDR3, the DNA is TGCGCCAGCAGTGCATTATCCCAGGGAAGGGGTGAGCAGTTCTTC. The chain recombines TRBV10-2 with TRBJ2-1; possible D gene TRBD1, 5 bases. The CDR3 spans 15 residues. Between the trimmed V and J ends, which lost 4 bases and 9 bases, there was a span of 19 bases. Germline CDR1 is WSHSY and CDR2 is SAAADI.

The V and J genes are TRBV6-1 and TRBJ1-4; TRBD1 matches 8 bases. The CDR3 totals 16 residues. J gave up 3 bases and V 4 bases, and 7 bases lay outside the gene matches. In germline, CDR1 is MNHNS, CDR2 SASEGT. The CDR3 is CASSAARGHSNEKLFF. The CDR3 nucleotides read TGTGCCAGCAGTGCCGCCAGGGGGCATTCTAATGAAAAACTGTTTTTT.

This clone was detected only a few times. The chain employs TRBV9 and TRBJ1-1; 7 nucleotides line up with TRBD1. Germline-derived CDR1 and CDR2 are SGDLS and YYNGEE. With 7 bases clipped from V and 4 bases from J, the junction kept 10 bases outside the gene matches. The CDR3 contains 14 residues. CDR3 amino acids: CASGQVGGSTEAFF. The CDR3 nucleotides are TGTGCCAGCGGACAGGTTGGGGGGAGCACTGAAGCTTTCTTT.

The CDR3 reads CSLGVSATQYF. CDR3 in DNA: TGCAGTTTGGGAGTTTCCGCTACGCAGTATTTT. The V and J genes are TRBV20-1 and TRBJ2-3, with D perhaps matching TRBD2 (5 bases). Germline assignment: CDR1 DFQATT and CDR2 SNEGSKA (reference sequence). The CDR3 is 11 residues long. V lost 8 bases and J lost 8, with 14 bases in between.

This clone was picked up one time. CDR3 nucleotides: TGTGCCAGCAGCGTAGGGACAGGGGGCTGGGAGACCCAGTACTTC. Its translation: CASSVGTGGWETQYF. The chain joins TRBV9 to TRBJ2-5, with 11 nucleotides matching TRBD1. Germline trimming cut 0 bases from V and 5 bases from J; bases unmatched to any gene: 3. CDR1 SGDLS and CDR2 YYNGEE come from the germline V gene. The CDR3 totals 15 residues.

This clone was seen more than once but under ten times. The gene calls are TRBV4-2 and TRBJ2-2; TRBD2 matches at 7 bases. The germline V gene has CDR1 LGHNA and CDR2 YNFKEQ. The CDR3 covers 17 residues. Losses at the gene ends were 2 bases for V and 2 bases for J; bases not matched to a gene: 8. The CDR3 DNA sequence: TGTGCCAGCAGCCAACTCCTAGCGGACACTAACACCGGGGAGCTGTTTTTT. This translates into CASSQLLADTNTGELFF.

The gene calls are TRBV6-5 and TRBJ1-6, with 7 bases identical to TRBD1. V shed 8 bases and J 5 bases; nucleotides not matched to a gene: 6. Germline assignment: CDR1 MNHEY and CDR2 SVGAGI. The CDR3 extends over 14 amino acids. The CDR3 sequence: CASQPTGNNSPLHF. CDR3 DNA: TGTGCCAGCCAACCGACAGGGAATAATTCACCCCTCCACTTT.

CDR3 residues: CASSQGSHYGYTF. CDR3 coding DNA: TGCGCCAGCAGCCAAGGAAGCCACTATGGCTACACCTTC. The chain joins TRBV4-3 to TRBJ1-2; D call uncertain. CDR3 size: 13 residues. Trimming removed 1 base at V and 3 bases at J, with 6 bases between. Germline V lookup: CDR1 LGHNA, CDR2 YSLEER.

V usage is TRBV6-4 and J usage is TRBJ1-1; tentatively, D is TRBD1 (5 bases). Germline-derived CDR1 and CDR2 are MRHNA and SNTAGT. The CDR3 totals 15 residues. V gave up 6 bases and J gave up 0 bases, with 14 bases separating them. The CDR3 DNA is TGTGCCAGCAGGCGGGAGGGGCCCCTGAACACTGAAGCTTTCTTT. This encodes CASRREGPLNTEAFF.

V and J are TRBV6-1 and TRBJ1-3; tentative D call: TRBD1 (5 bases). The CDR3 sequence is 15 residues long. V dropped 2 bases and J dropped 0 bases, with 8 bases sitting between them. Germline CDR1 MNHNS, CDR2 SASEGT. This CDR3 reads CASSERGASGNTIYF. In DNA, the CDR3 is TGTGCCAGCAGTGAAAGGGGTGCCTCTGGAAACACCATATATTTT.

The J gene is TRBJ1-2, the V gene TRBV6-5; 11 positions match TRBD1. Trimming cost V 6 bases and J 7 bases; bases outside gene matches: 7. Per germline, CDR1 MNHEY and CDR2 SVGAGI. The CDR3 extends over 14 amino acids. CDR3 DNA sequence: TGTGCCAGCAGGCCTCCGGGACAGGGGGTTGGCTACACCTTC. Protein sequence: CASRPPGQGVGYTF.

The chain links TRBV4-3 to TRBJ2-3, with TRBD1 identical over 7 bases. The V and J ends lost 0 bases and 4 bases, in that order; junction bases with no gene match: 4. The CDR3 contains 15 residues. The germline V gene encodes CDR1 LGHNA and CDR2 YSLEER. DNA for the CDR3: TGCGCCAGCAGCCAAGATGCCCAGGGGGCAGATACGCAGTATTTT. Amino acids: CASSQDAQGADTQYF.

V gene TRBV2 combines with J gene TRBJ2-7; 8 bases map to TRBD1. The CDR3 loop spans 16 amino acids. V dropped 6 bases and J dropped 7; count of bases not matched to a gene: 17. Germline V gene sequence: CDR1 SNHLY, CDR2 FYNNEI. The CDR3 region has the DNA TGTGCCAGCAGCCTACGACAGGGGCCGTCAGTGAGGGAGCAGTACTTC. Protein: CASSLRQGPSVREQYF.

Here the CDR3 reads CASSSPGSPNTEAFF. The CDR3 DNA reads TGTGCCAGCAGCTCCCCCGGGTCCCCGAACACTGAAGCTTTCTTT. The V and J genes are TRBV7-3 and TRBJ1-1; D is ambiguous. The germline V gene has CDR1 SGHTA and CDR2 FQGTGA. V gave up 4 bases and J gave up 1 base, with 13 bases separating them. This CDR3 is built from 15 residues.

This sequence joins TRBV7-2 and TRBJ1-1; TRBD1 matches 9 bases. The CDR3 totals 15 residues. V lost 5 bases, J lost 2 bases, and 6 bases stayed unmatched. CDR1 and CDR2 (germline): SGHTA, FQGNSA. The CDR3 DNA reads as TGTGCCAGCAGCACTCGGACAGGGGCCAACACTGAAGCTTTCTTT. The encoded protein is CASSTRTGANTEAFF.

The chain joins TRBV2 to TRBJ2-3; 8 positions agree with TRBD2. The CDR3 extends over 16 amino acids. Germline V gene lookup returns CDR1 SNHLY and CDR2 FYNNEI. After removal of 6 bases from V and 0 bases from J, the junction contained 8 bases not matched to a gene. CDR3 sequence reads: CASRVGLAVSTDTQYF. The CDR3 DNA follows: TGTGCCAGCAGGGTTGGACTAGCAGTTAGCACAGATACGCAGTATTTT.

This clone has more than one count but fewer than ten. CDR3 region: CASSLTQGGARTEAFF. In DNA, the CDR3 is TGTGCCAGCAGCTTAACCCAAGGGGGGGCGCGTACTGAAGCTTTCTTT. The chain uses TRBV7-2 and TRBJ1-1; possibly TRBD1 for D (6 bases). This CDR3 spans 16 amino acids. Germline CDR1 and CDR2: SGHTA and FQGNSA. V was clipped by 2 bases and J by 5 bases, with 18 bases between them.

This chain uses TRBV5-4 with TRBJ2-5; 8 bases line up with TRBD1. The CDR3 extends over 14 amino acids. Looked up from germline, CDR1 is SGHNT and CDR2 is YYREEE (reference sequence). V trimming: 3 bases; J trimming: 2 bases; junction bases outside the gene matches: 3. Here the CDR3 DNA reads TGTGCCAGCAGCTATGGACAGGGTCAAGAGACCCAGTACTTC. This codes for CASSYGQGQETQYF.